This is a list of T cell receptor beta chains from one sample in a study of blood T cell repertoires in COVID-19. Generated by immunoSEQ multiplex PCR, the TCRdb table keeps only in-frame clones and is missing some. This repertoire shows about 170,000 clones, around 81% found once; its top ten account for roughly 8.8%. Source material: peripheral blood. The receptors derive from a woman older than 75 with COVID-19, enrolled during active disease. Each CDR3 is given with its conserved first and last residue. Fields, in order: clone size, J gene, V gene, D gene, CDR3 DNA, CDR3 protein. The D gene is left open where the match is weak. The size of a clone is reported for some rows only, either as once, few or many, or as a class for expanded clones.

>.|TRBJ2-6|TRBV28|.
TGTGCCAGCAGCTCCCCCTCTGTCGTCTCTGGGGCCAACGTCCTGACTTTC
CASSSPSVVSGANVLTF
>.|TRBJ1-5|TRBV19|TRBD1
TGTGCCAGTATGGTACAGGGGGCCGTCGGGCCCCAGCATTTT
CASMVQGAVGPQHF
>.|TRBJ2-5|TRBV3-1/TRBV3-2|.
TGTGCCAGCAGCCAAGATCTCGCGGCCGGGGGTGAGACCCAGTACTTC
CASSQDLAAGGETQYF
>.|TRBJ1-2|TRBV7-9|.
TGTGCCAGCAGCGCTACAGGAATATATGGCTACACCTTC
CASSATGIYGYTF
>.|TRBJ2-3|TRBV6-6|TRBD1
TGTGCCAGCAGTCAGGGGTGGGGGACAGAGAGCACAGATACGCAGTATTTT
CASSQGWGTESTDTQYF
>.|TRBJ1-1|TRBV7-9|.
TGTGCCAGCAGCTTACAGGGTGCCTACACTGAAGCTTTCTTT
CASSLQGAYTEAFF
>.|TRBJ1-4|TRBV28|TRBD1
TGTGCCAGCAGCCCAAGACAGGGCGGGAAACTGTTTTTT
CASSPRQGGKLFF
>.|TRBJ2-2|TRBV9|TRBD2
TGTGCCAGCAGCGTAAGTCTAGCGGGAGGGGACACCGGGGAGCTGTTTTTT
CASSVSLAGGDTGELFF
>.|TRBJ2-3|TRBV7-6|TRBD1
TGTGCCAGCAGCTTAGGTACAGGGGGCGAAGATACGCAGTATTTT
CASSLGTGGEDTQYF
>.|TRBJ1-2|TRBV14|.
TGTGCCAGCAGCCGCCCCCAGTCGGGTGGCTACACCTTC
CASSRPQSGGYTF
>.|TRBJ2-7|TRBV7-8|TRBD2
TGTGCCAGCAGCGCAGGGACTAGCCCCTACGAGCAGTACTTC
CASSAGTSPYEQYF
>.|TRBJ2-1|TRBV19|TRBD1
TGTGCCAGTAGCAAGGACAGGGGAATTTTTAATGAGCAGTTCTTC
CASSKDRGIFNEQFF
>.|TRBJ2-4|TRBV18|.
TGTGCCAGCTCACCAGGGGACACCCTGGTGGGCATTCAGTACTTC
CASSPGDTLVGIQYF
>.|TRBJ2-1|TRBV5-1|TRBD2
TGCGCCAGCAGCCTAGAACTAGCGGGGGGGCCGCTAAATGAGCAGTTCTTC
CASSLELAGGPLNEQFF
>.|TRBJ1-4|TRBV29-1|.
TGCAGCGTTGGTAGTATTAGGGGCGAAAAACTGTTTTTT
CSVGSIRGEKLFF
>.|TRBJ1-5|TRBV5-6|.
TGTGCCAGCAGCTTAGGACAGACAAATCAGCCCCAGCATTTT
CASSLGQTNQPQHF
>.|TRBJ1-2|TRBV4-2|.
TGTGCCAGCAGCCAAGATGTTCTTGGGGGGTGGTATGGCTACACCTTC
CASSQDVLGGWYGYTF
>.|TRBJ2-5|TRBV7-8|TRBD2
TGTGCCAGCAGTTCCATTAGCGGGGGAGAAGAGACCCAGTACTTC
CASSSISGGEETQYF
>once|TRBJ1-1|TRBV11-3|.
TGTGCCAGCAGCTTTCGCGGGAACACTGAAGCTTTCTTT
CASSFRGNTEAFF
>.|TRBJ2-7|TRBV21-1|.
TGTGCCAGCAGGGGGGACAGGACCTACGAGCAGTACTTC
CASRGDRTYEQYF
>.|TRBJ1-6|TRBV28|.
TGTGCCAGCAGTTTAGGAGGGGGGGATCCCCGGGCCCTCCACTTT
CASSLGGGDPRALHF
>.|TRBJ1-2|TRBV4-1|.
TGCGCCAGCAGCCAGACACAGGCGGCTGGCTATGGCTACACCTTC
CASSQTQAAGYGYTF
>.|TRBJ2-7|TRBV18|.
TGTGCCAGCTCACCCTCCCCACCCGCCCCGGGGAACGAGCAGTACTTC
CASSPSPPAPGNEQYF
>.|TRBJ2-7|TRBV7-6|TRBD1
TGTGCCAGCAGCTTATACCGGGACAGCTCCTACGAGCAGTACTTC
CASSLYRDSSYEQYF
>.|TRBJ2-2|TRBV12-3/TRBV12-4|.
TGTGCCAGCAGTTTATTACAGGGCGGGGAGCTGTTTTTT
CASSLLQGGELFF
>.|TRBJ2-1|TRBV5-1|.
TGCGCCAGCAGCTTCCGGGGGTCTGAGCAGTTCTTC
CASSFRGSEQFF
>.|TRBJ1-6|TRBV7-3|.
TGTGCCAGCAGTCCCCAAGGAGGGCCTAATTCACCCCTCCACTTT
CASSPQGGPNSPLHF
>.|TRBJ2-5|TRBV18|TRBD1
TGTGCCAGCTCACCGGGACAGCAAGAGACCCAGTACTTC
CASSPGQQETQYF
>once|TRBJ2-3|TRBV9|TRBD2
TGTGCCAGCAGCGTTACTGATACCGCGGGGGGGCTAAACACAGATACGCAGTATTTT
CASSVTDTAGGLNTDTQYF
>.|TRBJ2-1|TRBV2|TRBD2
TGTGCCAGCGCAGGTTGGGGGACTAGCAGTGATGAGCAGTTCTTC
CASAGWGTSSDEQFF
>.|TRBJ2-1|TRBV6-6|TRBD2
TGTGCCAGCAGTAGAACCGGGACTAGTGATGAGCAGTTCTTC
CASSRTGTSDEQFF
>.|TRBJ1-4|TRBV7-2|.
TGTGCCAGCAGCTTAACCTTCGGGGAAAAACTGTTTTTT
CASSLTFGEKLFF
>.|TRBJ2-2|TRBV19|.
TGTGCCAGCCAACAGGGAAGTTCCTCCGGGGAGCTGTTTTTT
CASQQGSSSGELFF
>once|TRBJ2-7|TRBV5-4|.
TGTGCCAGCAGCTTGATTCCGAGCGAGCAGTACTTC
CASSLIPSEQYF
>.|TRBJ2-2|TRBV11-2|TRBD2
TGTGCCAGCAGCTTACCGGGACTAGCGGGAGCCCGCACCGGGGAGCTGTTTTTT
CASSLPGLAGARTGELFF
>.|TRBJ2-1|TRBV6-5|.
TGTGCCAGCAGTTACTCGCAGTCCTACAATGAGCAGTTCTTC
CASSYSQSYNEQFF
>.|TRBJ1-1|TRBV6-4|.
TGTGCCAGCAGAGGCAGTCTAGGAACTGAAGCTTTCTTT
CASRGSLGTEAFF
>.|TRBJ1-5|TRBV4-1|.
TGCGCCAGCAGCCAAGATCCCGGGGTCGGGCAGCCCCAGCATTTT
CASSQDPGVGQPQHF
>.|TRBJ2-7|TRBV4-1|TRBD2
TGCGCCAGCAGCCAAGTCTTAGCGGGTGCGACCTACGAGCAGTACTTC
CASSQVLAGATYEQYF
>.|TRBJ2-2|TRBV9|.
TGTGCCAGCAGCGTAGGTTGGCTCACCGGGGAGCTGTTTTTT
CASSVGWLTGELFF
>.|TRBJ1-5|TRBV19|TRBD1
TGTGCCAGTAGTAGGAGGGGACAGGGACGGTTGACGGTCAATCAGCCCCAGCATTTT
CASSRRGQGRLTVNQPQHF
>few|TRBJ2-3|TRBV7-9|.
TGTGCCAGCGACGGAGCGGCGGGATATGATACGCAGTATTTT
CASDGAAGYDTQYF
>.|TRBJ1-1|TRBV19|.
TGTGCCAGTAGTTCCACAGGGAACACTGAAGCTTTCTTT
CASSSTGNTEAFF
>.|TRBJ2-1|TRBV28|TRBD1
TGTGCCAGCAGGGACAGGGTCGGGGAGCAGTTCTTC
CASRDRVGEQFF
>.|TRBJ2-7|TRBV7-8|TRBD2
TGTGCCAGCAGCAGGACTAGCGGGCGCGAGCAGTACTTC
CASSRTSGREQYF
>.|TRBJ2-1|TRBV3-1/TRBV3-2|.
TGTGCCAGCAGCGAAACCCCAGGGATTTGGGACAATGAGCAGTTCTTC
CASSETPGIWDNEQFF
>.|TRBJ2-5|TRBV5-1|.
TGCGCCAGCAGCTTTCCTCTAGCTGAAGAGACCCAGTACTTC
CASSFPLAEETQYF
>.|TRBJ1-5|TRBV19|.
TGTGCCAGTAGTATGGCCAGGGGCCCAAATCAGCCCCAGCATTTT
CASSMARGPNQPQHF
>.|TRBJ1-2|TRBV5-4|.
TGTGCCAGCAGCCGAGACTCCATATATGGCTACACCTTC
CASSRDSIYGYTF
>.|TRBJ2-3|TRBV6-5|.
TGTGCCACCACTACGGTAGATACGCAGTATTTT
CATTTVDTQYF
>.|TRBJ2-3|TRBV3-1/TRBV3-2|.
TGTGCCTCCGGGGAGCGTGCGGCGGGAGATACGCAGTATTTT
CASGERAAGDTQYF
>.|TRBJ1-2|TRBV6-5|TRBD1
TGTGCCAGCAGTTACGGGGCAGGGGGCGGCTACACCTTC
CASSYGAGGGYTF
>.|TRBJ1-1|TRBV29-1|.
TGCAGCGCCCGGACAGACGCAAACACTGAAGCTTTCTTT
CSARTDANTEAFF